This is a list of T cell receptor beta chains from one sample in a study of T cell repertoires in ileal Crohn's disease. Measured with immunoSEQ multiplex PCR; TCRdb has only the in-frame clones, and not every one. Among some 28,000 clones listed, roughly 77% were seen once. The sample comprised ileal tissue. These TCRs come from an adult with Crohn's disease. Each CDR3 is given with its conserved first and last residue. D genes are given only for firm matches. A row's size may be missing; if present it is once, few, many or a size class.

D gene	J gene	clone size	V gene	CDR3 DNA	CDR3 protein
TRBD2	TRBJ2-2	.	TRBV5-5	TGTGCCAGCAGCTTGTTCGGAAGCGGGGGGACCGGGGAGCTGTTTTTT	CASSLFGSGGTGELFF
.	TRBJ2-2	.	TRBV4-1	TGCGCCAGCACGCCACAGGGAGTTATGACCGGGGAGCTGTTTTTT	CASTPQGVMTGELFF
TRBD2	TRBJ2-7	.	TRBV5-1	TGCGCCAGCAGCTTCCAGCGGGAGGGTTCCTACGAGCAGTACTTC	CASSFQREGSYEQYF
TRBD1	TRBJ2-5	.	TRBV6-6	TGTGCCAGCAGTACCCCCGACAGGGGTTATTCCACCCAGTACTTC	CASSTPDRGYSTQYF
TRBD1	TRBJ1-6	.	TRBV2	TGTGCCAGCAGCCTCGGGACAGTAGGTTCACCCCTCCACTTT	CASSLGTVGSPLHF
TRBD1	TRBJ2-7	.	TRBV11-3	TGTGCCAGCAGCTCAGTCTTGGGACAGGTCACCTACGAGCAGTACTTC	CASSSVLGQVTYEQYF
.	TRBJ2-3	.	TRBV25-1	TGTGCCAGCAGTGAATTCGCCCCCGGCGGTACGCAGTATTTT	CASSEFAPGGTQYF
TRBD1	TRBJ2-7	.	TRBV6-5	TGTGCCAGCAGCCTTAGACAGGGGGCCTACGAGCAGTACTTC	CASSLRQGAYEQYF
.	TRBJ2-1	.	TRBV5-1	TGCGCCAGCAGCTTGGATCCCGCCTACAATGAGCAGTTCTTC	CASSLDPAYNEQFF
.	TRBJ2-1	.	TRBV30	TGTGCCTGGAGAAGGGACATCTACAATGAGCAGTTCTTC	CAWRRDIYNEQFF
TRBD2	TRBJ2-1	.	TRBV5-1	TGCGCCAGCAGCTCAGGACTAGCGGGGTTGGACAATGAGCAGTTCTTC	CASSSGLAGLDNEQFF
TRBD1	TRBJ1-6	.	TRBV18	TGTGCCAGCTCACCCCGCACAGGGGATTCACCCCTCCACTTT	CASSPRTGDSPLHF
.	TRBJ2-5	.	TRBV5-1	TGCGCCAGCAGCTTGGGAGCGCAAGAGACCCAGTACTTC	CASSLGAQETQYF
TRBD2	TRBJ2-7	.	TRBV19	TGTGCCAGTAAAAGAGCGGGAGTTCGGGAGCAGTACTTC	CASKRAGVREQYF
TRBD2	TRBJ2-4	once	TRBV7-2	TGTGCCAGCAGCTTACCCCTTCTTAGCGGGGGCGTGGTCAAAAACATTCAGTACTTC	CASSLPLLSGGVVKNIQYF
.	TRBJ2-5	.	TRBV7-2	TGTGCCAGCAGCTTCCCCCTCGGAGAGACCCAGTACTTC	CASSFPLGETQYF
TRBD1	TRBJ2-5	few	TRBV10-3	TGTGCCATCAGTGACTCCGGACAGGGGCCTCGGGAGACCCAGTACTTC	CAISDSGQGPRETQYF
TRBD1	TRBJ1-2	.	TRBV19	TGTGCCAGTACTGGACAGGACTATGGCTACACCTTC	CASTGQDYGYTF
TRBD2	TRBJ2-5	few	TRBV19	TGCTCTAGTCTAGCGGGAGCCACCAGGGGAGAGACCCAGTACTTC	CSSLAGATRGETQYF
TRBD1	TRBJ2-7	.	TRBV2	TGTGCCAGCAGAGTTATACAGGGGACCTACGAGCAGTACTTC	CASRVIQGTYEQYF
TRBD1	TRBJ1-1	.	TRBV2	TGTGCCAGCAGAGACGGGACAGAAAGAAAAGCTTTCTTT	CASRDGTERKAFF
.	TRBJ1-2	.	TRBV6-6	TGTGCCAGCAACTCGCGGGGGGTCTATGGCTACACCTTC	CASNSRGVYGYTF
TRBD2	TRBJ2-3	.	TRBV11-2	TGTGCCAGCAGCTTAGGTTCCCCGCGGGGGGATACGCAGTATTTT	CASSLGSPRGDTQYF
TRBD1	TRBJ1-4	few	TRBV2	TGTGCCAGCAGTGAAGCCAGGGGGCGTGATGAAAAACTGTTTTTT	CASSEARGRDEKLFF
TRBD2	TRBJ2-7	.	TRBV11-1	TGTGCCAGCAGCTTAACTAGCGGGGACCCCTACGAGCAGTACTTC	CASSLTSGDPYEQYF
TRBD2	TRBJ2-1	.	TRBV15	TGTGCCACCAGCAGACGGGGGGGCGGGAACTTCTACAATGAGCAGTTCTTC	CATSRRGGGNFYNEQFF
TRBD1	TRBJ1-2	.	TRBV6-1	TGTGCCAGCACCTGGACAGGGAATGGCTACACCTTC	CASTWTGNGYTF
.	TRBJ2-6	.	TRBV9	TGTGCCAGCAGCGTGAGCTGGGCCAACGTCCTGACTTTC	CASSVSWANVLTF
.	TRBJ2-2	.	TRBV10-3	TGTGCCATCAGTGAGGGTGGGCAGGTGAACACCGGGGAGCTGTTTTTT	CAISEGGQVNTGELFF
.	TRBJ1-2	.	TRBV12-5	TGTGCTAGTGCCCCCTCGGCCAGGGTTTACGGCTACACCTTC	CASAPSARVYGYTF
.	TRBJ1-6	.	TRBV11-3	TGTGCCACCGAAGCGTGGGACATCACCTTCCCCCTCCACTTT	CATEAWDITFPLHF
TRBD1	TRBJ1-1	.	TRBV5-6	TGTGCCAGCAGCTTGACAGGGGTGAACACTGAAGCTTTCTTT	CASSLTGVNTEAFF
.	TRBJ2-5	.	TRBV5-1	TGCGCCAGCAGCAGTGAAGGGGCAGGGGGGAGGACCCAGTACTTC	CASSSEGAGGRTQYF
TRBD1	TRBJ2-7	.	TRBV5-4	TGTGCCAGCAGCCGAGACAGGGGGAGCGAGCAGTACTTC	CASSRDRGSEQYF
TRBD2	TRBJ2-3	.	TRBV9	TGTGCCAGCAGCGTAGGACTAGCGGGAGTGAGCACGCAGTATTTT	CASSVGLAGVSTQYF
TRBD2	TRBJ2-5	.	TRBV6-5	TGTGCCAGCAGTCTGGGGCCGGGGGGGGAGACCCAGTACTTC	CASSLGPGGETQYF
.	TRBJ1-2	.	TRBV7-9	TGTGCCAGCAGCTTCGGGGGGCTTGGTGGCTACACCTTC	CASSFGGLGGYTF
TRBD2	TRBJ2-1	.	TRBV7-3	TGTGCCAGCAGCTCACGCACTAGCGGTATCTACAATGAGCAGTTCTTC	CASSSRTSGIYNEQFF
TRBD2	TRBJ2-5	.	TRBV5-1	TGCGCCAGCAGCTTGTCACCGGGACTAGAAGAGACCCAGTACTTC	CASSLSPGLEETQYF
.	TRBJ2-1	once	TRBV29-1	TGCAGCGTGGGAAAACAGGATACAACTTACAATGAGCAGTTCTTC	CSVGKQDTTYNEQFF
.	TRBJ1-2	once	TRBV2	TGTGCCAGCAGTCGGAGGGAGGGGAGTGATGGCTACACCTTC	CASSRREGSDGYTF
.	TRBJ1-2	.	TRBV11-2	TGTGCCAGCAGCTTAGGACCTGTGGAGGGCTACACCTTC	CASSLGPVEGYTF
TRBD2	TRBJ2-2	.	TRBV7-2	TGTGCCAGCCGGACCGGGACTAGCCCCGGGGAGCTGTTTTTT	CASRTGTSPGELFF
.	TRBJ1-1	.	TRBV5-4	TGTGCCAGCAGCTCGGGGACAAAAGGGGCCTTAACTGAAGCTTTCTTT	CASSSGTKGALTEAFF
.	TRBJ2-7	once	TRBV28	TGTGCCAGCAGGGAGAGATACGAGCAGTACTTC	CASRERYEQYF
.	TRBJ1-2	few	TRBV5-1	TGCGCCAGCAGCTTAACCAGCTATGGCTACACCTTC	CASSLTSYGYTF
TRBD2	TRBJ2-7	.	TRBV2	TGTGCCAGCAGATTTAGCGGGACGACCTACGAGCAGTACTTC	CASRFSGTTYEQYF
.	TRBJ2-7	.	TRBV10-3	TGTGCCATCAGTGCTATCCTTGCAGGCTCCTACGAGCAGTACTTC	CAISAILAGSYEQYF
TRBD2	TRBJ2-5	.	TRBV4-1	TGCGCCAGCAGCCAAGGTACCGGGACTAGCGGAGAGACCCAGTACTTC	CASSQGTGTSGETQYF
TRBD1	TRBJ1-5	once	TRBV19	TGTGCCAGTACCCTGGGAAGGACAGGGGGCAATCAGCCCCAGCATTTT	CASTLGRTGGNQPQHF
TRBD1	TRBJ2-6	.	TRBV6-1	TGTGCCAGCAGTGTGAAGGACAGGGTATTAAGAGGGGCCAACGTCCTGACTTTC	CASSVKDRVLRGANVLTF
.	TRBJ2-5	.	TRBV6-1	TGTGCCAGCAGTGAAAGCGGAGGGACCCAGTACTTC	CASSESGGTQYF
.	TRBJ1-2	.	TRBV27	TGTGCCAGCAGTTTAGGGACGGGGGGCCGATATGGCTACACCTTC	CASSLGTGGRYGYTF
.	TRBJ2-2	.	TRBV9	TGTGCCAGCAGCGTATCGGGGGTCCTCACCGGGGAGCTGTTTTTT	CASSVSGVLTGELFF